Included here is one TCR beta chain sequence, with context. Its antigen remains unidentified. The sample holds no much larger clone one base away, and base qualities are not on file. This sample is part of a study of radiotherapy plus CTLA-4 blockade in lung cancer (dated by TCRdb to the late 2010s). General notes on the study: Among enrolled patients, approximately 17% had an objective response and 31% reached disease control. The paper as a whole reports these results and caveats: The strongest predictors of response, as reported, were early dynamic changes in blood T cell clones along with a rise in serum interferon-beta after radiation. After treatment with radiotherapy and ipilimumab, TCR clones that originated in tumors expanded in peripheral blood.

Library generation was performed with the immunoSEQ multiplex PCR assay. The source is immuneACCESS, and TCRdb retained only in-frame sequences with V and J called. Part of the clones is not carried over; for the studies checked, unresolved V genes explain less than half of this, and the remainder is unexplained. For this sample there are fewer than 95,000 clones; 83% appear just once. The top ten clones comprise 0.65% to 0.9% of the sample. The study tested focal radiation therapy combined with CTLA-4 blockade (ipilimumab) in patients with chemo-refractory metastatic non-small-cell lung cancer. The sequencing here drew on peripheral blood, taken from a patient treated with radiotherapy plus ipilimumab. The source of this sequence is a human donor with non-small cell lung cancer who had stable disease on radiotherapy plus ipilimumab.

The nucleotide sequence reads as follows: TGTGCCAGCAGTTTAGGGGACGGGGACTCCCAGTACTTC. The translation is CASSLGDGDSQYF. The V and J genes are TRBV28 and TRBJ2-5, with TRBD2 perhaps the D gene, on 6 matching bases. CDR1 MDHEN and CDR2 SYDVKM were looked up in the germline V gene. The CDR3 starts with the cysteine, ends with the phenylalanine, and has 13 residues. Only the CDR3 DNA stays, 39 bases, in frame from base 1. The V end loses 2 bases and the J end loses 9 bases, and a stretch of 13 bases separates them.